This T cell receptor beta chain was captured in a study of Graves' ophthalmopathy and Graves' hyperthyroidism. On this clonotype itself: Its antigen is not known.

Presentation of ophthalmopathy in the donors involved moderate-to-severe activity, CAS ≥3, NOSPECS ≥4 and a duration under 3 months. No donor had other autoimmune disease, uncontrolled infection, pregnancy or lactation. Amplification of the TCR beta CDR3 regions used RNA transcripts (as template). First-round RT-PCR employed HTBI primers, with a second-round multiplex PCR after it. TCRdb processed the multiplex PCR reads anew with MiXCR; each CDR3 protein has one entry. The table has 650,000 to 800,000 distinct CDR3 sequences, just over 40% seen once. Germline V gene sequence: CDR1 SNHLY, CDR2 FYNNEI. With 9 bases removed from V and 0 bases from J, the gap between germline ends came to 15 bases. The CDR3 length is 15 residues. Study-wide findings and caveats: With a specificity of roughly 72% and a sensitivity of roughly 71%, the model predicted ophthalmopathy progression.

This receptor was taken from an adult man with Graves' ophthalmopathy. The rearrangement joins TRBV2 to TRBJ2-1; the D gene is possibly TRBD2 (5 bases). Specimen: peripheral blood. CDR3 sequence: CARTEGRSSYNEQFF. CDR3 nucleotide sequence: TGTGCCAGGACTGAGGGCCGGAGCTCCTACAATGAGCAGTTCTTC.